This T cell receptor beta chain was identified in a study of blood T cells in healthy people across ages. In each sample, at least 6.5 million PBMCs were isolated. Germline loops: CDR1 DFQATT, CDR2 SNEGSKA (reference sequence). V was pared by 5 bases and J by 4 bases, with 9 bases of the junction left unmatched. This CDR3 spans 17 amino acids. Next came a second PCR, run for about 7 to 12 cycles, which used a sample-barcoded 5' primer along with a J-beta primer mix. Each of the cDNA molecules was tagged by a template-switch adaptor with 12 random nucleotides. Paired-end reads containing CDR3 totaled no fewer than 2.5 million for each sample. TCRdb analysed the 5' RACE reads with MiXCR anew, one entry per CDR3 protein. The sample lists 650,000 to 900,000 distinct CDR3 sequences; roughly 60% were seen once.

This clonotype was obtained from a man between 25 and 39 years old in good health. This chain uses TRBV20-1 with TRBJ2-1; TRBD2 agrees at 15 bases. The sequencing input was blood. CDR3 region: CSAFGTSGGSRYNEQFF. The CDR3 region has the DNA TGCAGTGCTTTTGGGACTAGCGGGGGGTCGCGATACAATGAGCAGTTCTTC.